The table lists the clone carrying this T cell receptor beta chain with a count of one. Its antigen is not known. The sample comes from a study of shared clonotypes between healthy human individuals. Looking at the study overall: Every donor yielded three CD4 naive, three CD4 memory, two CD8 naive and one CD8 memory plate.

The length of the CDR3 is 14 residues. Germline lookup yields CDR1 SGHRS and CDR2 YFSETQ. Trimming pared 0 bases from V and 4 bases from J, leaving 10 bases between. Assay runs were performed at deep level. TCRdb's copy holds only in-frame clones and misses some; the assay was immunoSEQ multiplex PCR. The table includes roughly 1,500,000 clones, around 98% detected once. The study's findings and limits: Even with large depth, rarefaction showed that sorted-subset sequencing was incomplete. As a rule, naive subsets had a larger estimated richness than memory subsets.

This TCR was recovered from a man aged 25 to 40 in good health. This rearrangement joins TRBV5-1 to TRBJ1-2; the D gene is possibly TRBD1 (5 bases). Material for sequencing was naive CD4+ T cells sorted from blood. This sample's subset: CD45RA+ positively selected. The CDR3 protein is CASSLVGQGYGYTF. CDR3 in DNA: TGCGCCAGCAGCTTGGTAGGGCAGGGCTATGGCTACACCTTC.